This T cell receptor beta chain comes out of a study of cytomegalovirus exposure and HLA in healthy donors. Study overall: A later analysis reported the same platform for the roughly 110 validation repertoires and the 666 first-cohort repertoires.

CDR1 is SGHNT, CDR2 YYREEE, per germline (reference sequence). J lost 5 bases, V lost 3 bases, and 5 bases had no gene match. There are 15 residues in the CDR3. Study-level findings and limits: Reportedly, diagnosis of cytomegalovirus status by the classifier showed high specificity and sensitivity. According to a subsequent analysis, TCR clusters identified in the first cohort showed a tendency to co-occur across the 100 to 150 validation repertoires.

This clone has just one count. Its antigen remains unknown. The donors were in the approximately 120-subject validation cohort; that cohort was separate from the roughly 700-subject first cohort. Measured with immunoSEQ multiplex PCR; TCRdb has only the in-frame clones, and not every one. The sample includes 150,000 to 200,000 clones, 80% to 85% of them seen just once. The chain joins TRBV5-4 to TRBJ2-5; 12 positions agree with TRBD2. Sequenced material: PBMCs. This receptor was taken from a young man in good health and CMV-seropositive. CDR3 nucleotide sequence: TGTGCCAGCAGCTCTAGCGGGGGGGCATGGGAGACCCAGTACTTC. It is translated as CASSSSGGAWETQYF. Full variable domain (remainder filled in from reference TRBV5-4 and TRBJ2-5): ETGVTQSPTHLIKTRGQQVTLRCSSQSGHNTVSWYQQALGQGPQFIFQYYREEENGRGNFPPRFSGLQFPNYSSELNVNALELDDSALYLCASSSSGGAWETQYFGPGTRLLVL.